This T cell receptor beta chain originates from a study of Ad26.COV2.S vaccination and SARS-CoV-2 variants. Whole-study results and caveats: Analyses that measured TCR breadth and depth may have underestimated total T cell responses. Across vaccine and placebo recipients, the breadth of non-spike TCRs was similar. Placebo recipients had lower spike-specific TCR breadth than vaccine recipients.

This CDR3 is 16 amino acids long. The junction had 12 bases not matched to a gene; V was cut back by 3 bases and J by 9 bases. Germline V CDR1 and CDR2: SGDLS, YYNGEE. Notes on this clone: As yet, its antigen is unknown.

This table comes from immunoSEQ multiplex PCR, and its TCRdb copy is limited to in-frame clones, with some not included. The sample holds over 90,000 clones, roughly 80% seen once. The chain is built from TRBV9 and TRBJ2-1; TRBD2 matches 10 bases. This sequence was found in a human donor who had recovered from COVID-19. The material was peripheral blood, obtained after recovery from COVID-19. The CDR3 coding sequence is TGTGCCAGCAGCGCCAAGAGAGCGGGGGGGCAAGGTGAGCAGTTCTTC. Protein: CASSAKRAGGQGEQFF.